Listed below are T cell receptor beta chains from one sample, sequenced in a study of chemoradiotherapy in HPV16-positive cancers. The table came from immunoSEQ multiplex PCR; TCRdb's copy has only in-frame clones and leaves some out. This table holds more than 7,500 clones, about 80% found once. Sample collection occurred from a patient who underwent chemoradiotherapy. These receptor sequences come from a human donor with HPV-associated anogenital cancer. Both conserved end residues are part of each CDR3. D genes are given only for firm matches. Clone size is not always given. Where it is, it says once, few, many or a class for expanded clones.

J gene | V gene | clone size | D gene | CDR3 DNA | CDR3 protein
TRBJ1-2 | TRBV4-1 | . | . | TGCGCCAGCAGCCAAGTTGGGCAGGGTACCTATGGCTACACCTTC | CASSQVGQGTYGYTF
TRBJ1-5 | TRBV7-6 | . | TRBD1 | TGTGCCAGCAGCTTCGGGACAGGGCGGTATCAGCCCCAGCATTTT | CASSFGTGRYQPQHF
TRBJ2-2 | TRBV30 | . | . | TGTGCCTGGAGTATGAGGGGCCGGGAGCTGTTTTTT | CAWSMRGRELFF
TRBJ2-3 | TRBV5-1 | . | TRBD2 | TGCGCCAGCAGCCTGGGACTAGCGGGGCAAAGCACAGATACGCAGTATTTT | CASSLGLAGQSTDTQYF
TRBJ2-7 | TRBV7-9 | . | TRBD1 | TGTGCCAGCAGCGGAATCGAAACAGGGGGCTACGAGCAGTACTTC | CASSGIETGGYEQYF
TRBJ2-1 | TRBV9 | . | TRBD2 | TGTGCCAGCAGCGCTCCACTAGCGGGACCGAATTACAATGAGCAGTTCTTC | CASSAPLAGPNYNEQFF
TRBJ2-1 | TRBV7-2 | . | . | TGTGCCAGCAGCTTATCAGGAAGCAATGAGCAGTTCTTC | CASSLSGSNEQFF
TRBJ1-1 | TRBV5-1 | . | TRBD1 | TGCGCCAGCAGCTTGGAGACAGGGTTATCACTAGAAGCTTTCTTT | CASSLETGLSLEAFF
TRBJ2-7 | TRBV2 | . | . | TGTGCCAGCAGTCTAGGGGATAAGCAGTACTTC | CASSLGDKQYF
TRBJ2-5 | TRBV7-9 | . | . | TGTGCCAGCAGCCCCGAAAACAGCGAGACCCAGTACTTC | CASSPENSETQYF
TRBJ2-3 | TRBV29-1 | once | TRBD2 | TGCAGCGTTGAAGTGGCTAGCGGGGGGGATACGCAGTATTTT | CSVEVASGGDTQYF
TRBJ2-7 | TRBV10-3 | . | TRBD1 | TGTGCCACCAAACCGGGACAGGGAGACGAGCAGTACTTC | CATKPGQGDEQYF
TRBJ2-7 | TRBV5-1 | once | . | TGCGCCAGCAGCGAGACCTCCTACGAGCAGTACTTC | CASSETSYEQYF
TRBJ1-1 | TRBV7-2 | few | TRBD1 | TGTGCCAGCAGCTTAGGACAGGGTACGGCGGCTTTCTTT | CASSLGQGTAAFF
TRBJ1-1 | TRBV19 | . | TRBD1 | TGTGCCAGTAACGAACAGGGGGGCCTTGAAGCTTTCTTT | CASNEQGGLEAFF